The TCR beta chain under discussion was sequenced for a study of CXCR3-negative and CXCR3-positive naive CD8 T cells. This CDR3 has 13 amino acids. Per the germline V gene, CDR1 is LGHDT and CDR2 is YNNKEL (reference sequence). UMI-tagged TRB cDNA libraries were built via 5' RACE. TCRdb reprocessed the 5' RACE reads, keeping one entry per CDR3 protein, no DNA. The sample table sets out 92,000 or so distinct CDR3 sequences. In the case of this clonotype: Its specificity is not known.

Study observations and caveats: The level of CXCR3 expression partially decreased after cryopreservation; the majority of assays used fresh PBMCs.

V usage is TRBV3-1 and J usage is TRBJ2-3. Sequenced input: naive CXCR3- CD8+ T cells from blood. This sample's subset: CD45RO-CCR7+CD27+CD95- naive CD8+ T cells lacking CXCR3 (TNR3-). The clonotype was recovered from a human donor in good health. Some clones in this sample may be carry-over from other donors' samples. The CDR3 sequence: CASSQVDANTQYF.